This T cell receptor (beta chain) was identified during a study of CD8+ T cells in alopecia areata. V was shortened by 2 bases and J by 2 bases, with 14 bases between the two germline ends. The germline gives CDR1 SNHLY, CDR2 FYNNEI. The CDR3 contains 16 residues. From alopecia areata patients, lesional scalp punch biopsies and peripheral blood were collected. cDNA prepared by RNA extraction and subsequent reverse transcription served as the template for sequencing. Sequenced by immunoSEQ multiplex PCR; TCRdb stores in-frame clones only, minus some. In the table there are hundreds of thousands of clones, more than 45% of which are singletons.

The chain combines TRBV2 with TRBJ2-3; D is ambiguous. This TCR was recovered from a human donor with alopecia areata. The specimen was CD4+ T cells sorted from blood, collected at week 0. CDR3 amino acids: CASSERYLRLTDTQYF. The DNA of the CDR3 is TGTGCCAGCAGTGAAAGGTACCTGCGGCTCACAGATACGCAGTATTTT.